Listed here are 13 T cell receptor beta chains from one sample, sequenced in a study of blood T cell repertoires in COVID-19 (dated by TCRdb to 2020 to 2021). Library preparation was by the immunoSEQ multiplex PCR assay. TCRdb took over this immuneACCESS table, retaining in-frame rearrangements with V and J assigned. Such tables are incomplete; in checked studies, under half of the missing clones stem from an unresolved V gene, and the remainder is unexplained. The sample table holds 200,000 to 250,000 clones, of which approximately 80% were seen once. Jointly, the top ten make up more than 8.5% of the sample. Sample: PBMCs or T cells enriched from blood (not recorded which). All receptors come from a woman in her fifties or sixties with acute COVID-19.

The gene calls are TRBV12-3 or TRBV12-4 and TRBJ2-7; 7 positions match TRBD1. The CDR3 has 13 amino acids. With 6 bases clipped from V and 0 bases from J, the junction kept 2 bases outside the gene matches. The CDR3 protein is CASSGDSSYEQYF. The CDR3 coding sequence is TGTGCCAGCAGCGGGGACAGCTCCTACGAGCAGTACTTC.

The chain combines TRBV19 with TRBJ1-6, with TRBD1 matching over 7 bases. V lost 6 bases to trimming and J lost 3 bases; unmatched junction nucleotides: 5. This CDR3 region has 15 residues. Germline lookup yields CDR1 LNHDA and CDR2 SQIVND (reference sequence). The CDR3 here is CASREGAIYNSPLHF. For the CDR3, the DNA is TGTGCCAGTAGAGAGGGGGCCATCTATAATTCACCCCTCCACTTT.

This sequence joins TRBV28 and TRBJ2-7; TRBD1 agrees at 9 bases. The germline V gene encodes CDR1 MDHEN and CDR2 SYDVKM. The CDR3 extends over 15 amino acids. V shed 5 bases, J shed 5 bases, and the junction held 10 bases outside the gene matches. In DNA, the CDR3 is TGTGCCAGCAGTCCCACCGGGACAGGGAATGACGAGCAGTACTTC. Encoded protein: CASSPTGTGNDEQYF.

This clone came up a few times. V and J are TRBV28 and TRBJ1-4; weak D call: TRBD1 (5 bases). CDR3 length equals 15 residues. Germline CDR1 and CDR2: MDHEN and SYDVKM. Trimming cost V 6 bases and J 8 bases, with 19 bases left between them. CDR3 loop: CASRPTGPEGEKLFF. The CDR3 nucleotides read TGTGCCAGCAGGCCGACCGGGCCGGAGGGGGAAAAACTGTTTTTT. Together with reference TRBV28 and TRBJ1-4, the CDR3 gives the full variable domain: DVKVTQSSRYLVKRTGEKVFLECVQDMDHENMFWYRQDPGLGLRLIYFSYDVKMKEKGDIPEGYSVSREKKERFSLILESASTNQTSMYLCASRPTGPEGEKLFFGSGTQLSVL.

The J gene is TRBJ2-4, the V gene TRBV9; no firm D call. There are 14 residues in the CDR3. The V gene's germline CDR1 is SGDLS and CDR2 YYNGEE. The ends were cut back, 5 bases at V and 0 bases at J, with 9 bases in the middle. CDR3 sequence: CASSFDIAKNIQYF. CDR3 in DNA: TGTGCCAGCAGTTTTGACATAGCCAAAAACATTCAGTACTTC.

The V and J genes are TRBV7-2 and TRBJ2-5; 10 bases align to TRBD2. Germline-derived CDR1 and CDR2 are SGHTA and FQGNSA. The CDR3 has 15 residues. After removal of 4 bases from V and 5 bases from J, the junction contained 7 bases not matched to a gene. Here the CDR3 DNA reads TGTGCCAGCAGCTCTAGCGGGAGTCGGAGGGAGACCCAGTACTTC. This sequence encodes CASSSSGSRRETQYF. Supplemented by reference TRBV7-2 and TRBJ2-5, the full variable domain reads GAGVSQSPSNKVTEKGKDVELRCDPISGHTALYWYRQSLGQGLEFLIYFQGNSAPDKSGLPSDRFSAERTGGSVSTLTIQRTQQEDSAVYLCASSSSGSRRETQYFGPGTRLLVL.

CDR3 coding DNA: TGTGCCAGCAGGGGACGCGGGGTCTTGGGCTACACCTTC. It encodes CASRGRGVLGYTF. The V and J genes are TRBV12-3 or TRBV12-4 and TRBJ1-2, with D perhaps TRBD1 (5 bases). This CDR3 contains 13 residues. The V end lost 6 bases, the J end lost 8 bases, and 16 bases lay between the germline ends.

The rearrangement uses TRBV7-9 and TRBJ1-2, with D perhaps TRBD1 (5 bases). The CDR3 loop spans 14 amino acids. Looked up from germline, CDR1 is SEHNR and CDR2 is FQNEAQ (reference sequence). V was trimmed by 4 bases and J by 11 bases, leaving 20 bases between them. The CDR3 nucleotides read TGTGCCAGCAGCTCCCCGCTCCCGCAGGGTGGGTACACCTTC. This gives the protein CASSSPLPQGGYTF.

Regarding this clone: The sample contains more than one DNA sequence encoding this CDR3. V gene TRBV28 combines with J gene TRBJ2-7, with 10 bases matching TRBD2. Looked up from germline, CDR1 is MDHEN and CDR2 is SYDVKM. The CDR3 consists of 15 residues. Losses at the gene ends were 5 bases for V and 3 bases for J; bases not matched to a gene: 7. The CDR3 here is CASSLRTSGYYEQYF. The CDR3 nucleotides read TGTGCCAGCAGTCTCCGGACTAGCGGTTACTACGAGCAGTACTTC. Full variable domain (missing parts from reference TRBV28 and TRBJ2-7): DVKVTQSSRYLVKRTGEKVFLECVQDMDHENMFWYRQDPGLGLRLIYFSYDVKMKEKGDIPEGYSVSREKKERFSLILESASTNQTSMYLCASSLRTSGYYEQYFGPGTRLTVT.

The rearrangement links TRBV6-4 to TRBJ2-2, with D perhaps TRBD1 (7 bases). This CDR3 region has 15 residues. V was shortened by 6 bases and J by 6 bases, with 17 bases between the two germline ends. CDR1 and CDR2 (germline): MRHNA, SNTAGT. CDR3 protein: CASSRGAIYPGELFF. DNA of the CDR3: TGTGCCAGCAGCAGGGGGGCGATCTACCCCGGGGAGCTGTTTTTT.

The chain carries TRBV7-8 and TRBJ2-7; weak D call: TRBD2 (5 bases). The CDR3 extends over 16 amino acids. Germline CDR1 and CDR2: SGHVS and FQNEAQ. V was pared by 5 bases and J by 2 bases, with 19 bases between. CDR3 nucleotides: TGTGCCAGCAGCCTACTAAACAGTATCGGGACCTACGAGCAGTACTTC. Its translation is CASSLLNSIGTYEQYF.

The chain is built from TRBV15 and TRBJ1-2, with 8 bases identical to TRBD1. Germline V gene lookup returns CDR1 LNHNV and CDR2 YYDKDF (reference sequence). This CDR3 comprises 15 residues. Trimming removed 2 bases from V and 5 bases from J; junction bases left unmatched: 7. The CDR3 loop is CATSRPGQVLYGYTF. The CDR3 DNA reads TGTGCCACCAGCAGACCGGGACAGGTTCTTTATGGCTACACCTTC.

The chain is built from TRBV28 and TRBJ2-7; TRBD1 matches 9 bases. Trimming took 3 bases from V and 2 from J; bases not matched to a gene: 5. CDR3 length: 15 amino acids. The V gene's germline CDR1 is MDHEN and CDR2 SYDVKM. The CDR3 sequence: CASSLIGQGTYEQYF. The DNA for the CDR3 is TGTGCCAGCAGTTTGATTGGACAGGGGACCTACGAGCAGTACTTC. Looking up the rest from reference TRBV28 and TRBJ2-7 gives the full variable domain: DVKVTQSSRYLVKRTGEKVFLECVQDMDHENMFWYRQDPGLGLRLIYFSYDVKMKEKGDIPEGYSVSREKKERFSLILESASTNQTSMYLCASSLIGQGTYEQYFGPGTRLTVT.